This T cell receptor beta chain was identified during a study of blood T cell repertoires in COVID-19. This CDR3 spans 14 amino acids. The junction had 8 bases not matched to a gene; V was cut back by 6 bases and J by 7 bases. Germline V gene lookup returns CDR1 MNHEY and CDR2 SVGAGI. The method was immunoSEQ multiplex PCR; TCRdb's version includes in-frame clones alone and lacks a portion of them. The table lists 150,000 to 180,000 clones, roughly four fifths of them singletons. The clonotype originates from a man aged 45 to 65 who had recovered from COVID-19. Specimen: PBMCs or T cells enriched from blood (not recorded which). The V gene is TRBV6-5, the J gene TRBJ1-4; TRBD1 matches 7 bases. The CDR3 reads CASRPEGAGEKLFF. The CDR3 nucleotides are TGTGCCAGCAGACCCGAGGGGGCTGGTGAAAAACTGTTTTTT.